Listed here is a single T cell receptor (beta chain). Antigen unknown. V was clipped by 4 bases and J by 4 bases, with 9 bases between them. The CDR3 runs to 14 residues. Germline lookup yields CDR1 SGHDT and CDR2 YYEEEE. These data are taken from a study of T cell responses to AZD1222 COVID-19 vaccine. General observations from the study: Compared with day 0, the breadth and depth of the Spike-specific TCR repertoire rose significantly after two doses of AZD1222. Seropositive status at baseline applied to only a handful of AZD1222 recipients. Vaccine-associated CD4 TCRs ranged over spike, dominating at 160-218 and 743-854.

Some clones are missing from TCRdb's copy, which holds only in-frame ones; the method was immunoSEQ multiplex PCR. The repertoire holds fewer than 200,000 clones, with more than 90% as singletons. The TCR was taken from an adult in good health. Source: peripheral blood, taken on day 0 of AZD1222 vaccination. The rearrangement links TRBV5-6 to TRBJ1-6; D not certain. The CDR3 nucleotides are TGTGCCAGCAGCCAGACGGCATATAATTCACCCCTCCACTTT. Protein: CASSQTAYNSPLHF.